This T cell receptor beta chain was sequenced for a study of T cell responses to AZD1222 COVID-19 vaccine. Study-wide results and caveats: It was only after the peak T cell response that any repertoires were sampled. Nearly half of spike-specific TCRs reportedly go after variant regions that carry no mutations. Among the donors, most were white British and more were female, and clonal diversity was possibly underestimated.

This clone was counted between two and nine times. Antigen unknown. Profiling relied on immunoSEQ multiplex PCR, and the TCRdb table lists in-frame clones only, not all of them. The table has under 90,000 clones, approximately 83% seen once. The V gene end was trimmed by 1 base and the J gene end by 8 bases; junction bases not matched to a gene: 5. Germline V lookup: CDR1 MNHNS, CDR2 SASEGT. CDR3 length equals 15 residues. Second-dose recipients at about 4 or about 12 weeks were treated as one pooled group. The receptor was isolated from an adult who received the AZD1222 COVID-19 vaccine. This chain uses TRBV6-1 with TRBJ1-6; TRBD1 aligns across 7 bases. The sample here was peripheral blood, taken 28 days after the second AZD1222 dose. The CDR3 sequence: CASSEVPGGDSPLHF. In DNA, the CDR3 is TGTGCCAGCAGTGAAGTACCAGGGGGGGATTCACCCCTCCACTTT.